Listed below are T cell receptor beta chains from one sample, sequenced in a study of neurological immune-mediated disorders. MiXCR, run by TCRdb on the 5' RACE reads, gives a single entry per CDR3 protein. The top ten hold less than 2% of the sample, which has tens of thousands of distinct CDR3 sequences, about 9.1% seen once. Material: PBMCs. The source of these receptors is a woman in her thirties or forties in good health. CDR3s include the opening cysteine and the closing phenylalanine or tryptophan. The D gene is left open where the match is weak. The size field reads once, few or many counts, or a class when the clone is expanded.

d_call: TRBD1; clone_size: many; j_call: TRBJ2-3; v_call: TRBV12-3/TRBV12-4; cdr3_length: 14; cdr3_aa: CASSSDRVPSSQYF; cdr3_nt: TGTGCCAGCAGTTCGGACAGGGTTCCGTCTTCGCAGTATTTT
d_call: TRBD1; clone_size: many; j_call: TRBJ1-1; v_call: TRBV15; cdr3_length: 17; cdr3_aa: CATSRDGAQGAKTEAFF; cdr3_nt: TGTGCCACCAGCAGAGATGGGGCACAGGGGGCAAAAACTGAAGCTTTCTTT
d_call: TRBD2; clone_size: many; j_call: TRBJ2-5; v_call: TRBV9; cdr3_length: 16; cdr3_aa: CASSVGGLAGSETQYF; cdr3_nt: TGTGCCAGCAGCGTGGGGGGACTAGCGGGGTCGGAGACCCAGTACTTC
d_call: .; clone_size: many; j_call: TRBJ1-1; v_call: TRBV5-1; cdr3_length: 16; cdr3_aa: CASSPFIDGPAAEAFF; cdr3_nt: TGCGCCAGCAGCCCCTTCATTGATGGGCCCGCTGCTGAAGCTTTCTTT
d_call: .; clone_size: many; j_call: TRBJ1-5; v_call: TRBV7-2; cdr3_length: 13; cdr3_aa: CASSQEEDQPQHF; cdr3_nt: TGTGCCAGCAGCCAGGAGGAGGATCAGCCCCAGCATTTT
d_call: TRBD1; clone_size: many; j_call: TRBJ1-2; v_call: TRBV6-5; cdr3_length: 15; cdr3_aa: CASSPGQGNPYGYTF; cdr3_nt: TGTGCCAGCAGCCCGGGACAGGGTAATCCCTATGGCTACACCTTC
d_call: .; clone_size: many; j_call: TRBJ1-6; v_call: TRBV7-9; cdr3_length: 14; cdr3_aa: CASSPERQHSPLHF; cdr3_nt: TGTGCCAGCAGCCCCGAGAGGCAACATTCACCCCTCCACTTT
d_call: .; clone_size: few; j_call: TRBJ2-3; v_call: TRBV6-4; cdr3_length: 15; cdr3_aa: CASGLRSGGPDTQYF; cdr3_nt: TGTGCCAGCGGACTACGGTCAGGGGGGCCAGATACGCAGTATTTT
d_call: .; clone_size: many; j_call: TRBJ2-3; v_call: TRBV7-2; cdr3_length: 16; cdr3_aa: CASKEARESYTDTQYF; cdr3_nt: TGTGCCAGCAAGGAGGCTCGGGAGTCTTACACAGATACGCAGTATTTT
d_call: .; clone_size: many; j_call: TRBJ1-1; v_call: TRBV3-1; cdr3_length: 17; cdr3_aa: CASSPDFLGRLNTEAFF; cdr3_nt: TGTGCCAGCAGCCCCGATTTTCTCGGCAGATTGAACACTGAAGCTTTCTTT
d_call: .; clone_size: many; j_call: TRBJ1-5; v_call: TRBV7-2; cdr3_length: 15; cdr3_aa: CASSLVSSVDQPQHF; cdr3_nt: TGTGCCAGCAGCTTAGTATCTTCCGTGGACCAGCCCCAGCATTTT
d_call: TRBD2; clone_size: many; j_call: TRBJ2-1; v_call: TRBV5-1; cdr3_length: 14; cdr3_aa: CASSSRLAEDEQFF; cdr3_nt: TGCGCCAGCAGCTCTCGACTAGCGGAGGATGAGCAGTTCTTC
d_call: .; clone_size: many; j_call: TRBJ1-2; v_call: TRBV15; cdr3_length: 15; cdr3_aa: CATSRDGTNAIGYTF; cdr3_nt: TGTGCCACCAGCAGAGATGGGACCAACGCTATCGGCTACACCTTC